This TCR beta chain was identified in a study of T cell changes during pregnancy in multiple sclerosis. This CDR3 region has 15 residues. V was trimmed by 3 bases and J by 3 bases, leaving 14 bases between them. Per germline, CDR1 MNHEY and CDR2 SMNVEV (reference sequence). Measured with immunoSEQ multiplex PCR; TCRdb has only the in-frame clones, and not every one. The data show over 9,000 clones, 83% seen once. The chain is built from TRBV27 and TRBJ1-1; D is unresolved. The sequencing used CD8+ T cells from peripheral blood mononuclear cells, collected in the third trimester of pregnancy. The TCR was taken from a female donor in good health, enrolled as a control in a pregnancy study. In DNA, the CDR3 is TGTGCCAGCAGTTTGGCTTGGCTTCAGGACACTGAAGCTTTCTTT. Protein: CASSLAWLQDTEAFF.